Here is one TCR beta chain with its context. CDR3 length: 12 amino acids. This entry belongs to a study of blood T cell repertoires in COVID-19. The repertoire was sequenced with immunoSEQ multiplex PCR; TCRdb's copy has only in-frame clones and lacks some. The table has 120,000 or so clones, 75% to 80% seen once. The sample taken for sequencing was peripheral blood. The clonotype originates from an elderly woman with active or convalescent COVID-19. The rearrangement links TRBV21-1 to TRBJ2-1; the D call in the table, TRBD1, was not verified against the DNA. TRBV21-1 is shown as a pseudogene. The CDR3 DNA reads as TGTGCCATCCCCCATGGGGGCCATGAGCAGTTCTTC. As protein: CAIPHGGHEQFF.